A selection of T cell receptor beta chains follows, all from one sample in a study of OX40 agonist ivuxolimab in advanced cancers. The protocol was immunoSEQ multiplex PCR, while the TCRdb copy is restricted to in-frame clones and leaves out a portion. Altogether roughly 150,000 clones are present, around 94% being singletons, with the ten largest covering about 0.33%. The source was CD4+ or CD8+ T cells sorted from blood, collected in a trial of the OX40 agonist ivuxolimab. The receptors derive from an adult with an advanced solid tumor such as melanoma, head and neck, liver or kidney cancer. The CDR3 runs from the conserved cysteine through the conserved F or W. The order of the fields is V gene, clone size, J gene, D gene, CDR3 DNA, CDR3 protein. A D gene is named only where the DNA matches it firmly. Part of the rows lack a size; the others show once, few, many or a class for expanded clones.

v_gene: TRBV7-6; abundance: -; j_gene: TRBJ2-1; d_gene: -; CDR3nt: TGTGCCAGCAGCCCTCTCGACAGACTCCGGAGTGAGCAGTTCTTC; CDR3aa: CASSPLDRLRSEQFF
v_gene: TRBV2; abundance: -; j_gene: TRBJ2-2; d_gene: -; CDR3nt: TGTGCCAGCAGTGATCAGGGTAGCGGGGAGCTGTTTTTT; CDR3aa: CASSDQGSGELFF
v_gene: TRBV2; abundance: -; j_gene: TRBJ2-3; d_gene: -; CDR3nt: TGTGCCAGTAAGGGGGACACAGATACGCAGTATTTT; CDR3aa: CASKGDTDTQYF
v_gene: TRBV7-8; abundance: -; j_gene: TRBJ2-7; d_gene: -; CDR3nt: TGTGCCAGCAGCTTCGCAGGGTCGAGCGAGCAGTACTTC; CDR3aa: CASSFAGSSEQYF
v_gene: TRBV7-2; abundance: -; j_gene: TRBJ1-1; d_gene: -; CDR3nt: TGTGCCAGCAGCCCATACAGGGAAGCGAACACTGAAGCTTTCTTT; CDR3aa: CASSPYREANTEAFF
v_gene: TRBV23-1; abundance: -; j_gene: TRBJ1-2; d_gene: -; CDR3nt: TGCGCCAGCAGTCACCCCGGACTGGTCTATGGCTACACCTTC; CDR3aa: CASSHPGLVYGYTF
v_gene: TRBV18; abundance: -; j_gene: TRBJ2-2; d_gene: -; CDR3nt: TGTGCCAGCTCACCGCAGGCCGGGGCCGTGAACACCGGGGAGCTGTTTTTT; CDR3aa: CASSPQAGAVNTGELFF
v_gene: TRBV18; abundance: -; j_gene: TRBJ1-2; d_gene: TRBD1; CDR3nt: TGTGCCAGCTCACCAACGGGACAGTATAACTATGGCTACACCTTC; CDR3aa: CASSPTGQYNYGYTF
v_gene: TRBV7-9; abundance: -; j_gene: TRBJ2-7; d_gene: -; CDR3nt: TGTGCCAGCAGCTTTGAACTAGGAACAGGGAACTACGAGCAGTACTTC; CDR3aa: CASSFELGTGNYEQYF
v_gene: TRBV10-3; abundance: -; j_gene: TRBJ2-7; d_gene: -; CDR3nt: TGTGCCATCGGACGGGAATCCTACGAGCAGTACTTC; CDR3aa: CAIGRESYEQYF
v_gene: TRBV11-2; abundance: -; j_gene: TRBJ1-2; d_gene: -; CDR3nt: TGTGCCAGCAGCTTAGTGGGGGCACGGAGACAGAAGGACCGGGGCTACACCTTC; CDR3aa: CASSLVGARRQKDRGYTF
v_gene: TRBV2; abundance: -; j_gene: TRBJ2-7; d_gene: TRBD1; CDR3nt: TGTGCCAGCAGACGCGGGACAGGAAGGGTACACGAGCAGTACTTC; CDR3aa: CASRRGTGRVHEQYF
v_gene: TRBV5-1; abundance: -; j_gene: TRBJ2-3; d_gene: -; CDR3nt: TGCGCCAGCAGCTCCTCCGGGACTCCTACAGATACGCAGTATTTT; CDR3aa: CASSSSGTPTDTQYF
v_gene: TRBV28; abundance: -; j_gene: TRBJ1-2; d_gene: -; CDR3nt: TGTGCCAGCAGACGGGGGAGGAGGGTTGGCGGCTATGGCTACACCTTC; CDR3aa: CASRRGRRVGGYGYTF
v_gene: TRBV4-3; abundance: -; j_gene: TRBJ2-2; d_gene: TRBD2; CDR3nt: TGCGCCAGCAGCCAAGAGGGGGGACTAGCCTCAGCGGTAGCCGGGGAGCTGTTTTTT; CDR3aa: CASSQEGGLASAVAGELFF
v_gene: TRBV4-1; abundance: once; j_gene: TRBJ2-1; d_gene: TRBD1; CDR3nt: TGCGCCAGCAGTCCTTGGACAGGGGGAGATGATGAGCAGTTCTTC; CDR3aa: CASSPWTGGDDEQFF
v_gene: TRBV5-1; abundance: -; j_gene: TRBJ2-3; d_gene: TRBD2; CDR3nt: TGCGCCAGCAGCTTGGTTGGACTAGCGGGGGCCAACGGAGATACGCAGTATTTT; CDR3aa: CASSLVGLAGANGDTQYF
v_gene: TRBV6-1; abundance: -; j_gene: TRBJ2-7; d_gene: -; CDR3nt: TGTGCCAGCAGTGAACGGGGACTCTCCTACGAGCAGTACTTC; CDR3aa: CASSERGLSYEQYF
v_gene: TRBV7-8; abundance: once; j_gene: TRBJ2-7; d_gene: -; CDR3nt: TGTGCCAGCAGCTTAAGGGCAGGGGGGCCCTACGAGCAGTACTTC; CDR3aa: CASSLRAGGPYEQYF
v_gene: TRBV29-1; abundance: once; j_gene: TRBJ2-1; d_gene: -; CDR3nt: TGCAGCGCCCAGAAGAAAGATACAGGCTACAATGAGCAGTTCTTC; CDR3aa: CSAQKKDTGYNEQFF
v_gene: TRBV10-3; abundance: -; j_gene: TRBJ2-7; d_gene: TRBD2; CDR3nt: TGTGCCGCCGAGCCCGGGGCAGGGCCGGGGGGGGAGCAGTACTTC; CDR3aa: CAAEPGAGPGGEQYF
v_gene: TRBV5-3; abundance: -; j_gene: TRBJ1-1; d_gene: -; CDR3nt: TGTGCCAGAAGCTTGGGCCGGAAGGGCAGGACTGAAGCTTTCTTT; CDR3aa: CARSLGRKGRTEAFF
v_gene: TRBV4-1; abundance: -; j_gene: TRBJ1-4; d_gene: -; CDR3nt: TGCGCCAGCAGCCCTTTGAACTTAGTTCCAACTAATGAAAAACTGTTTTTT; CDR3aa: CASSPLNLVPTNEKLFF
v_gene: TRBV7-2; abundance: -; j_gene: TRBJ2-5; d_gene: -; CDR3nt: TGTGCCAGCAGTTATCGACCTCTAGAGACCCAGTACTTC; CDR3aa: CASSYRPLETQYF
v_gene: TRBV9; abundance: -; j_gene: TRBJ1-4; d_gene: -; CDR3nt: TGTGCCAGCAGCGTAGCCCCCCTCCAAAATGAAAAACTGTTTTTT; CDR3aa: CASSVAPLQNEKLFF
v_gene: TRBV18; abundance: -; j_gene: TRBJ1-5; d_gene: -; CDR3nt: TGTGCCAGCTCACCTTATTTTGGGGAGACCAATCAGCCCCAGCATTTT; CDR3aa: CASSPYFGETNQPQHF
v_gene: TRBV4-3; abundance: -; j_gene: TRBJ2-5; d_gene: -; CDR3nt: TGCGCCAGCAGCCAAGATCCCCCCACGACAGGCGGGCATGGGACCCAGTACTTC; CDR3aa: CASSQDPPTTGGHGTQYF
v_gene: TRBV2; abundance: once; j_gene: TRBJ1-4; d_gene: -; CDR3nt: TGTGCCAGCAGTGAAGGGCAGGGTGGGGAAAAACTGTTTTTT; CDR3aa: CASSEGQGGEKLFF
v_gene: TRBV5-1; abundance: -; j_gene: TRBJ1-1; d_gene: -; CDR3nt: TGCGCCAGCAGCCCTATGGACAGCACTGAAGCTTTCTTT; CDR3aa: CASSPMDSTEAFF
v_gene: TRBV15; abundance: -; j_gene: TRBJ2-5; d_gene: -; CDR3nt: TGTGCCACCAGCAGAGAGCTGCAAGAGACCCAGTACTTC; CDR3aa: CATSRELQETQYF
v_gene: TRBV18; abundance: -; j_gene: TRBJ1-3; d_gene: -; CDR3nt: TGTGCCAGCAGAAGCGACCTTCAACCTGGAAACACCATATATTTT; CDR3aa: CASRSDLQPGNTIYF
v_gene: TRBV7-8; abundance: -; j_gene: TRBJ2-1; d_gene: -; CDR3nt: TGTGCCAGCAGCTTAGTTTTGCGGGGACGCTCCTACAATGAGCAGTTCTTC; CDR3aa: CASSLVLRGRSYNEQFF
v_gene: TRBV7-2; abundance: -; j_gene: TRBJ1-3; d_gene: -; CDR3nt: TGTGCCAGCAGCTTGGGTACGGGAAACACCATATATTTT; CDR3aa: CASSLGTGNTIYF
v_gene: TRBV19; abundance: -; j_gene: TRBJ2-1; d_gene: TRBD2; CDR3nt: TGTGCCAGTAGTATAGATCCGATCGGGTTGGGGGGGGTGGAGCAGTTCTTC; CDR3aa: CASSIDPIGLGGVEQFF
v_gene: TRBV7-2; abundance: -; j_gene: TRBJ2-3; d_gene: -; CDR3nt: TGTGCCAGCAGCTTACTACTTCGAACCTCCACAGATACGCAGTATTTT; CDR3aa: CASSLLLRTSTDTQYF
v_gene: TRBV28; abundance: -; j_gene: TRBJ1-2; d_gene: -; CDR3nt: TGTGCCAGCAGTTTATATTCGGGCTACACCTTC; CDR3aa: CASSLYSGYTF
v_gene: TRBV5-4; abundance: -; j_gene: TRBJ1-1; d_gene: -; CDR3nt: TGTGCCAGCAGCTTAGATTGGGCCAGCACTGAAGCTTTCTTT; CDR3aa: CASSLDWASTEAFF
v_gene: TRBV14; abundance: -; j_gene: TRBJ2-7; d_gene: -; CDR3nt: TGTGCCAGCAGCCCCGGGACACTCTACGAGCAGTACTTC; CDR3aa: CASSPGTLYEQYF
v_gene: TRBV7-2; abundance: -; j_gene: TRBJ2-1; d_gene: TRBD2; CDR3nt: TGTGCCAGCAGCTTCGTAGCGGGAGGAGGGTACAATGAGCAGTTCTTC; CDR3aa: CASSFVAGGGYNEQFF
v_gene: TRBV7-8; abundance: -; j_gene: TRBJ1-4; d_gene: -; CDR3nt: TGTGCCAGCAGCTTAAGGGACTCGATGATGGCTAATGAAAAACTGTTTTTT; CDR3aa: CASSLRDSMMANEKLFF
v_gene: TRBV4-1; abundance: -; j_gene: TRBJ1-2; d_gene: -; CDR3nt: TGCGCCAGCAGCCAAGATGTGGCAGAGAACTATGGCTACACCTTC; CDR3aa: CASSQDVAENYGYTF
v_gene: TRBV7-2; abundance: -; j_gene: TRBJ2-3; d_gene: -; CDR3nt: TGTGCCAGCAGCCCCCCAGTGACTAGGCGGACGCAGTATTTT; CDR3aa: CASSPPVTRRTQYF
v_gene: TRBV5-1; abundance: -; j_gene: TRBJ1-1; d_gene: TRBD1; CDR3nt: TGCGCCTCCCGGCCCGGGACAGAGACTGAAGCTTTCTTT; CDR3aa: CASRPGTETEAFF
v_gene: TRBV5-1; abundance: once; j_gene: TRBJ2-7; d_gene: -; CDR3nt: TGCGCCAGCAGCCTAGCGTTTGGCGGGGTGAGCTCCTACGAGCAGTACTTC; CDR3aa: CASSLAFGGVSSYEQYF
v_gene: TRBV4-1; abundance: -; j_gene: TRBJ2-6; d_gene: TRBD1; CDR3nt: TGCGCCAGCAGCCAAGAAGCCCTGGCAGGGGGCGCCTCTGGGGCCAACGTCCTGACTTTC; CDR3aa: CASSQEALAGGASGANVLTF
v_gene: TRBV5-1; abundance: -; j_gene: TRBJ1-5; d_gene: -; CDR3nt: TGCGCCAGCAGTCTCTCTCAGAATCAGCCCCAGCATTTT; CDR3aa: CASSLSQNQPQHF
v_gene: TRBV11-2; abundance: -; j_gene: TRBJ2-5; d_gene: TRBD2; CDR3nt: TGTGCCAGCAGCCGGGGTAGCGGGGGGAAAGAGACCCAGTACTTC; CDR3aa: CASSRGSGGKETQYF
v_gene: TRBV14; abundance: -; j_gene: TRBJ2-1; d_gene: TRBD1; CDR3nt: TGTGCCAGCAGCCGACAGGGGAAGAGCAATGAGCAGTTCTTC; CDR3aa: CASSRQGKSNEQFF
v_gene: TRBV5-1; abundance: -; j_gene: TRBJ1-6; d_gene: -; CDR3nt: TGCGCCAGCAGCTCGTCCACAGGGAATTCACCCCTCCACTTT; CDR3aa: CASSSSTGNSPLHF
v_gene: TRBV9; abundance: -; j_gene: TRBJ1-2; d_gene: TRBD1; CDR3nt: TGTGCCAGCAGCCTTCGGACAGGGAGGGGCTATGGCTACACCTTC; CDR3aa: CASSLRTGRGYGYTF
v_gene: TRBV4-1; abundance: -; j_gene: TRBJ2-3; d_gene: TRBD2; CDR3nt: TGCGCCAGCAGCCTCCATCGGGGGGTACGGACAGATACGCAGTATTTT; CDR3aa: CASSLHRGVRTDTQYF
v_gene: TRBV6-1; abundance: -; j_gene: TRBJ1-5; d_gene: -; CDR3nt: TGTGCCAGCAGTGAAGCGCTTCAAGGTCGAGGGAGGAGTCAGCCCCAGCATTTT; CDR3aa: CASSEALQGRGRSQPQHF